These 32 T cell receptor beta chains were all obtained from the same sample, sequenced in a study of shared clonotypes between healthy human individuals. Measured with immunoSEQ multiplex PCR; TCRdb has only the in-frame clones, and not every one. The sample comprises some 2,000,000 clones, roughly 95% of which are singletons, and approximately 0.13% rests with the top ten. Input material: naive CD4+ T cells sorted from blood. Subset noted: CD45RA+ positively selected. The source of these receptors is a man aged 18 to 29 in good health.

The chain links TRBV5-4 to TRBJ2-3, with D hard to call. V lost 0 bases to trimming and J lost 9 bases, with 11 bases between them. The CDR3 is 13 residues long. Germline V gives CDR1 SGHNT, CDR2 YYREEE (reference sequence). CDR3 nucleotides: TGTGCCAGCAGCTTGGATCGGCTGAACACGCAGTATTTT. It is translated as CASSLDRLNTQYF. The complete variable domain, with remaining parts taken from reference TRBV5-4 and TRBJ2-3, reads ETGVTQSPTHLIKTRGQQVTLRCSSQSGHNTVSWYQQALGQGPQFIFQYYREEENGRGNFPPRFSGLQFPNYSSELNVNALELDDSALYLCASSLDRLNTQYFGPGTRLTVL.

This chain links TRBV9 with TRBJ1-6, with 8 bases that match TRBD1. This CDR3 is 15 amino acids long. Germline CDR1 is SGDLS and CDR2 is YYNGEE. V dropped 4 bases and J dropped 6; count of bases not matched to a gene: 6. CDR3 bases: TGTGCCAGCAGCCTCGACAGGGGAGCTAATTCACCCCTCCACTTT. Translation gives CASSLDRGANSPLHF.

This sequence joins TRBV5-1 and TRBJ1-4, with D possibly being TRBD1 (5 bases). The CDR3 length is 13 residues. Germline V gene sequence: CDR1 SGHRS, CDR2 YFSETQ. V was pared by 5 bases and J by 4 bases, with 9 bases between. Written as DNA, the CDR3 is TGCGCCAGCAGTGGGGACGGTAATGAAAAACTGTTTTTT. Translated: CASSGDGNEKLFF.

The chain uses TRBV28 and TRBJ2-3; tentative D call: TRBD2 (6 bases). Trimming took off 7 bases at V and 2 bases at J, with 13 bases between the two ends. The CDR3 contains 14 residues. From germline, CDR1 is MDHEN and CDR2 SYDVKM. The CDR3 reads CASTQRAPTDTQYF. For the CDR3, the DNA is TGTGCCAGCACTCAGCGGGCCCCCACAGATACGCAGTATTTT.

V gene TRBV20-1 combines with J gene TRBJ1-4, with D hard to call. V was trimmed by 8 bases and J by 4 bases, leaving 8 bases between them. The CDR3 has 11 amino acids. Germline CDR1 and CDR2: DFQATT and SNEGSKA (reference sequence). The CDR3 DNA reads as TGCAGTTCCGGGTTTAATGAAAAACTGTTTTTT. Translating it yields CSSGFNEKLFF.

The chain recombines TRBV25-1 with TRBJ2-2; the D gene is possibly TRBD2 (7 bases). Per the germline V gene, CDR1 is MGHDK and CDR2 is SYGVNS. This CDR3 is built from 14 residues. The V gene lost 3 bases and the J gene lost 8 bases, with 13 bases spanning the gap. CDR3 nucleotides: TGTGCCAGCAGTGAGAGGGGGGGCCGTGGGGAGCTGTTTTTT. Its protein product is CASSERGGRGELFF.

The chain is built from TRBV9 and TRBJ2-3; the match to TRBD2 covers 8 bases. After removal of 4 bases from V and 4 bases from J, the junction contained 5 bases not matched to a gene. Germline-derived CDR1 and CDR2 are SGDLS and YYNGEE. There are 14 residues in the CDR3. CDR3 sequence: CASSPGTSADTQYF. The DNA of the CDR3 is TGTGCCAGCAGCCCCGGGACTAGTGCAGATACGCAGTATTTT. Variable domain in full (rest from reference TRBV9 and TRBJ2-3): DSGVTQTPKHLITATGQRVTLRCSPRSGDLSVYWYQQSLDQGLQFLIQYYNGEERAKGNILERFSAQQFPDLHSELNLSSLELGDSALYFCASSPGTSADTQYFGPGTRLTVL.

The gene calls are TRBV6-1 and TRBJ1-5; TRBD1 aligns across 7 bases. Looked up from germline, CDR1 is MNHNS and CDR2 is SASEGT. The CDR3 has 16 amino acids. V gave up 2 bases and J gave up 6 bases; unmatched junction bases: 10. CDR3 coding DNA: TGTGCCAGCAGTGAAAGGGGCAGGGGGGAAGGTCAGCCCCAGCATTTT. Its translation: CASSERGRGEGQPQHF.

The chain couples TRBV18 to TRBJ2-7; D is ambiguous. The CDR3 has 13 amino acids. Germline values: CDR1 KGHSH, CDR2 LQKENI. Trimming removed 1 base at V and 7 bases at J, with 11 bases between. The CDR3 protein is CASSPRISEEQYF. The CDR3 DNA follows: TGTGCCAGCTCACCACGCATCTCCGAAGAGCAGTACTTC.

The chain joins TRBV4-1 to TRBJ1-5, with D possibly matching TRBD1 (6 bases). Trimming removed 0 bases at V and 4 bases at J, with 10 bases between. Germline lookup yields CDR1 MGHRA and CDR2 YSYEKL. The CDR3 sequence is 15 residues long. CDR3 sequence reads: CASSQEIRGNQPQHF. CDR3 DNA sequence: TGCGCCAGCAGCCAAGAGATCAGGGGAAATCAGCCCCAGCATTTT.

In regard to this clone: Other DNA sequences from this sample encode an identical CDR3 as well. The V call is TRBV7-9, the J call TRBJ1-3; no definite D call. The CDR3 contains 14 residues. CDR1 is SEHNR, CDR2 FQNEAQ, per germline (reference sequence). Trimming removed 5 bases from V and 1 base from J, with 9 bases in between. CDR3: CASSPGLSGNTIYF. For the CDR3, the DNA is TGTGCCAGCAGCCCCGGACTATCTGGAAACACCATATATTTT. The entire variable domain, with the rest obtained from reference TRBV7-9 and TRBJ1-3, is as follows: DTGVSQNPRHKITKRGQNVTFRCDPISEHNRLYWYRQTLGQGPEFLTYFQNEAQLEKSRLLSDRFSAERPKGSFSTLEIQRTEQGDSAMYLCASSPGLSGNTIYFGEGSWLTVV.

In nucleotides, the CDR3 is TGCGCCAGCAGCTTGACTCCCCCGGGACAGGGGAGCACCGGGGAGCTGTTTTTT. Amino acids: CASSLTPPGQGSTGELFF. V usage is TRBV5-1 and J usage is TRBJ2-2; TRBD1 matches at 10 bases. The CDR3 covers 18 residues. The V segment lost 1 base and the J segment 4 bases; nucleotides outside the gene matches: 10. The V gene's germline CDR1 is SGHRS and CDR2 YFSETQ.

The chain uses TRBV18 and TRBJ2-3, with 9 bases aligning to TRBD2. V gave up 4 bases and J gave up 1 base; unmatched junction bases: 6. There are 16 residues in the CDR3. Per germline, CDR1 KGHSH and CDR2 LQKENI. The CDR3 DNA reads TGTGCCAGCTCACTTCTTAGCGGGAGAGGCACAGATACGCAGTATTTT. As protein: CASSLLSGRGTDTQYF.

CDR3 nucleotides: TGTGCCAGCAGTGCCACTAGCATCCAGACCCAGTACTTC. It translates to CASSATSIQTQYF. The rearrangement joins TRBV7-9 to TRBJ2-5; weak D call: TRBD2 (6 bases). Germline V gene lookup returns CDR1 SEHNR and CDR2 FQNEAQ (reference sequence). This CDR3 has 13 residues. Trimming removed 6 bases at V and 6 bases at J, with 14 bases between.

The V and J genes are TRBV5-8 and TRBJ2-7, with TRBD1 identical over 11 bases. This CDR3 region has 14 residues. Unmatched junction bases numbered 6, after V lost 3 bases and J lost 7 bases. CDR1 is SGHTS and CDR2 is YDEGEE in the germline V gene. CDR3 bases: TGTGCCAGCAGCTCTGGACAGGGGGCGGGTGAGCAGTACTTC. It codes for CASSSGQGAGEQYF.

Note on this clone: Other DNA sequences in this specimen translate into the identical CDR3. V usage is TRBV7-6 and J usage is TRBJ1-1; D gene ambiguous. Trimming pared 4 bases from V and 1 base from J, leaving 7 bases between. Germline CDR1 and CDR2: SGHVS and FNYEAQ. This CDR3 has 13 amino acids. As DNA, the CDR3 is TGTGCCAGCAGCTCCCAGGAGAACACTGAAGCTTTCTTT. It codes for CASSSQENTEAFF.

The chain has TRBV5-4 and TRBJ1-4; TRBD1 matches at 7 bases. V was clipped by 1 base and J by 5 bases; unmatched bases: 5. Per germline, CDR1 SGHNT and CDR2 YYREEE (reference sequence). This CDR3 has 15 amino acids. In DNA, the CDR3 is TGTGCCAGCAGCTTGACAGGGGAGTTGAATGAAAAACTGTTTTTT. Translated: CASSLTGELNEKLFF.

This clone was seen only once. V gene TRBV6-5 combines with J gene TRBJ2-1; D possibly corresponds to TRBD2 (6 bases). Per germline, CDR1 MNHEY and CDR2 SVGAGI. The CDR3 is made up of 13 amino acids. Trimming took 6 bases from V and 6 from J, leaving 12 bases between them. This CDR3 reads CASRIPGGNEQFF. The CDR3 DNA reads as TGTGCCAGCAGAATACCCGGGGGCAATGAGCAGTTCTTC.

This chain connects TRBV27 to TRBJ1-5; a weak D match, TRBD1 (6 bases). Deletions cut 7 bases from V and 2 bases from J, with 15 bases between. Germline values: CDR1 MNHEY, CDR2 SMNVEV (reference sequence). The CDR3 loop spans 15 amino acids. CDR3 amino acids: CASKENRAGNQPQHF. In DNA, the CDR3 is TGTGCCAGCAAAGAGAACAGGGCCGGCAATCAGCCCCAGCATTTT.

This chain links TRBV11-2 with TRBJ1-4, with no clear D. The V end was cut by 2 bases, the J end by 6 bases, with 10 bases between. The CDR3 length is 14 residues. The V gene's germline CDR1 is SGHAT and CDR2 FQNNGV. The CDR3 reads CASSLSGLHEKLFF. The DNA of the CDR3 is TGTGCCAGCAGCTTATCGGGATTGCATGAAAAACTGTTTTTT.

The CDR3 sequence: CASSLADRTFYGYTF. CDR3 DNA sequence: TGTGCCAGCAGCTTGGCCGACAGGACTTTCTATGGCTACACCTTC. The chain carries TRBV5-4 and TRBJ1-2; a possible D gene is TRBD1 (6 bases). The germline CDR1 and CDR2 sequences are SGHNT and YYREEE (reference sequence). The CDR3 length is 15 residues. Trimming stripped 0 bases from V and 4 bases from J, with 13 bases between.

For this clone: This same CDR3 is encoded by further DNA sequences in the sample. The chain uses TRBV5-1 and TRBJ2-5, with a tentative D call TRBD2 (6 bases). Germline V gene data show CDR1 as SGHRS and CDR2 as YFSETQ. The CDR3 spans 14 residues. Deletions cut 3 bases from V and 2 bases from J, with 11 bases between. CDR3 residues: CASSSGGTQETQYF. Written as DNA, the CDR3 is TGCGCCAGCAGCTCCGGAGGGACTCAAGAGACCCAGTACTTC.

The chain joins TRBV5-4 to TRBJ2-5, with a weak D call TRBD1 (6 bases). CDR3 length: 14 amino acids. In germline, CDR1 is SGHNT, CDR2 YYREEE (reference sequence). With 4 bases removed from V and 2 bases from J, the gap between germline ends came to 12 bases. CDR3 in DNA: TGTGCCAGCAGCGGAAAGACAGGACAAGAGACCCAGTACTTC. Translating gives CASSGKTGQETQYF.

The V call is TRBV5-1, the J call TRBJ2-5; TRBD1 matches at 7 bases. This CDR3 has 15 residues. J gave up 5 bases and V 1 base, and 8 bases lay outside the gene matches. CDR1 and CDR2 (germline): SGHRS, YFSETQ. The CDR3 region is CASSLTPSRGETQYF. The CDR3 coding sequence is TGCGCCAGCAGCTTGACTCCCAGCAGGGGGGAGACCCAGTACTTC. The variable domain in full, completed from reference TRBV5-1 and TRBJ2-5, reads KAGVTQTPRYLIKTRGQQVTLSCSPISGHRSVSWYQQTPGQGLQFLFEYFSETQRNKGNFPGRFSGRQFSNSRSEMNVSTLELGDSALYLCASSLTPSRGETQYFGPGTRLLVL.

The table lists this clone with a count of one. J is TRBJ1-5 and V is TRBV6-5; D is perhaps TRBD1 (5 bases). V lost 7 bases and J 7 bases, leaving 11 bases between the germline ends. The CDR3 consists of 12 residues. The germline CDR1 and CDR2 sequences are MNHEY and SVGAGI. Here the CDR3 DNA reads TGTGCCAGCAAAGGGGACGGCCAGCCCCAGCATTTT. Amino acid sequence: CASKGDGQPQHF.

The chain has TRBV2 and TRBJ1-5, with D maybe TRBD1 (5 bases). Trimming shortened V by 3 bases and J by 3 bases, and 9 bases separated the two germline ends. The length of the CDR3 is 14 residues. Germline V gene lookup returns CDR1 SNHLY and CDR2 FYNNEI. The CDR3 bases are TGTGCCAGCAGTGACGCGGACATCAATCAGCCCCAGCATTTT. This encodes CASSDADINQPQHF.

The chain employs TRBV6-1 and TRBJ1-6, with unresolved D. V was clipped by 8 bases and J by 6 bases, with 2 bases between them. The CDR3 spans 10 residues. The V gene's germline CDR1 is MNHNS and CDR2 SASEGT. The CDR3 sequence is CASGNSPLHF. CDR3 coding DNA: TGTGCCAGCGGTAATTCACCCCTCCACTTT.

V gene TRBV7-2 combines with J gene TRBJ2-7; D unresolved. The length of the CDR3 is 11 residues. Trimming pared 5 bases from V and 2 bases from J, leaving 4 bases between. From germline, CDR1 is SGHTA and CDR2 FQGNSA. CDR3 coding DNA: TGTGCCAGCAGCGCTACCTACGAGCAGTACTTC. Translating gives CASSATYEQYF.

The rearrangement joins TRBV10-3 to TRBJ2-1, with D maybe TRBD1 (7 bases). CDR3 length: 16 amino acids. Trimming removed 2 bases from V and 5 bases from J, with 16 bases in between. In germline, CDR1 is ENHRY, CDR2 SYGVKD. CDR3 in amino acids: CAISEAPGGTNNEQFF. The CDR3, as DNA: TGTGCCATCAGTGAGGCGCCAGGGGGGACAAACAATGAGCAGTTCTTC.

This rearrangement joins TRBV4-2 to TRBJ1-1; D uncertain. Germline values: CDR1 LGHNA, CDR2 YNFKEQ. CDR3 size: 15 residues. Trimming removed 4 bases from V and 3 bases from J, with 15 bases in between. CDR3 loop: CASSPRGDGDTEAFF. CDR3 bases: TGTGCCAGCAGCCCTCGCGGAGACGGGGACACTGAAGCTTTCTTT.

This clone was seen only once. The genes are TRBV20-1 and TRBJ2-3; D possibly corresponds to TRBD2 (6 bases). V gave up 6 bases and J gave up 12 bases, with 16 bases separating them. CDR3 length: 11 residues. The germline V gene encodes CDR1 DFQATT and CDR2 SNEGSKA (reference sequence). Written as DNA, the CDR3 is TGCAGTGCGTACACGGGACTCCCCCAGTATTTT. As protein: CSAYTGLPQYF.

Comment on this clone: Other DNA sequences from this sample encode an identical CDR3 as well. The rearrangement links TRBV6-1 to TRBJ1-5, with TRBD1 matching over 7 bases. The V gene end was trimmed by 9 bases and the J gene end by 6 bases; junction bases not matched to a gene: 5. Germline loops: CDR1 MNHNS, CDR2 SASEGT. The CDR3 sequence is 12 residues long. CDR3 sequence (DNA): TGTGCCAGTACAGGGGTCAGTCAGCCCCAGCATTTT. This translates into CASTGVSQPQHF.